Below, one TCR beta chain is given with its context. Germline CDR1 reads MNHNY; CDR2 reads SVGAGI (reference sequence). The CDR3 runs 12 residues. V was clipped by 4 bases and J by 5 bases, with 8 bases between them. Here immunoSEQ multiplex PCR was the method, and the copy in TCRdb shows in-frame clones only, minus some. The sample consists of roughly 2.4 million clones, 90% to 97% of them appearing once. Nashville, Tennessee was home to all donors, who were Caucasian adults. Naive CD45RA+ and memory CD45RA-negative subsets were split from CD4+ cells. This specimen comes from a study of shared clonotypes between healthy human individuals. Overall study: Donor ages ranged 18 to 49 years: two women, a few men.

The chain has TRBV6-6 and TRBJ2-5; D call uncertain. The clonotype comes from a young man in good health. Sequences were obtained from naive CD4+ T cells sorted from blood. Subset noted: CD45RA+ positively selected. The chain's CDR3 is CASSFLVETQYF. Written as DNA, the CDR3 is TGTGCCAGCAGTTTTCTAGTGGAGACCCAGTACTTC.